The clone carrying this TCR beta chain has a count of ten or more. RNA transcripts yielded amplified TCR beta CDR3 regions. HTBI primers drove first-round RT-PCR of the TCR CDR3. MiXCR, applied by TCRdb to the multiplex PCR reads, yields one record per CDR3 protein. The table has about 500,000 distinct CDR3 sequences, over 15% seen once. The sample is drawn from a study of T cells in Graves' hyperthyroidism and ophthalmopathy. This CDR3 is 15 amino acids long. Trimming pared 1 base from V and 0 bases from J, leaving 11 bases between. CDR1 is DFQATT and CDR2 is SNEGSKA in the germline V gene (reference sequence).

V usage is TRBV20-1 and J usage is TRBJ2-3, with a weak D call TRBD1 (6 bases). This sequence originates from a woman under 30 with Graves' hyperthyroidism. Sequencing input: blood. The CDR3 loop reads CSARGGTSSTDTQYF. As DNA, the CDR3 is TGCAGTGCTAGAGGGGGGACATCCAGCACAGATACGCAGTATTTT.